The 29 T cell receptor beta chains below come from one sample, sequenced in a study of T cells in Graves' hyperthyroidism and ophthalmopathy. Template material for amplifying TCR beta CDR3 regions consisted of RNA transcripts. The study used the HTBI primer set for a first-round RT-PCR of the TCR CDR3. TCRdb recomputed calls from the multiplex PCR reads with MiXCR, one row per CDR3 protein. The sample lists more than 350,000 distinct CDR3 sequences, approximately 14% occurring once. The specimen was blood. These receptors were taken from a woman in her fifties or sixties with Graves' ophthalmopathy.

This clonotype was seen ten or more times. The chain uses TRBV20-1 and TRBJ2-7; weak D call: TRBD2 (5 bases). V was clipped by 1 base and J by 2 bases, with 6 bases between them. The CDR3 extends over 12 amino acids. Germline V gene sequence: CDR1 DFQATT, CDR2 SNEGSKA (reference sequence). The CDR3 DNA reads as TGCAGTGCTAGAGGGAGGACCTACGAGCAGTACTTC. Translated, it gives CSARGRTYEQYF.

This clonotype was seen repeatedly, ten times or more. The chain carries TRBV27 and TRBJ2-7; TRBD2 aligns across 11 bases. V gave up 2 bases and J gave up 2 bases; unmatched junction bases: 14. The germline gives CDR1 MNHEY, CDR2 SMNVEV (reference sequence). The CDR3 loop spans 19 amino acids. The CDR3 loop reads CASSLRSLVAGGPPYEQYF. CDR3 coding DNA: TGTGCCAGCAGTTTAAGATCATTGGTAGCGGGAGGGCCACCCTACGAGCAGTACTTC.

This clonotype was seen a handful of times. V and J are TRBV29-1 and TRBJ2-1; no definite D call. The V and J ends lost 4 bases and 0 bases respectively, with 7 bases between them. The germline gives CDR1 SQVTM, CDR2 ANQGSEA. This CDR3 has 13 amino acids. The CDR3 region has the DNA TGCAGCGTTGCCGGCGGCTCCTACAATGAGCAGTTCTTC. This sequence encodes CSVAGGSYNEQFF.

This clonotype was seen a handful of times. The chain employs TRBV4-1 and TRBJ2-7; D gene uncertain. V was shortened by 0 bases and J by 1 base, with 10 bases between the two germline ends. The V gene's germline CDR1 is MGHRA and CDR2 YSYEKL. The CDR3 extends over 15 amino acids. Here the CDR3 DNA reads TGCGCCAGCAGCCAAGATAGTGTGCCTTCCTACGAGCAGTACTTC. Its protein is CASSQDSVPSYEQYF.

The sample holds many counts of this clonotype. J is TRBJ1-5 and V is TRBV28; D is undetermined. From germline, CDR1 is MDHEN and CDR2 SYDVKM. The CDR3 extends over 12 amino acids. Trimming pared 7 bases from V and 5 bases from J, leaving 9 bases between. CDR3 bases: TGTGCCAGCACGAGGGCGGATCAGCCCCAGCATTTT. Translating gives CASTRADQPQHF.

This clonotype was picked up many times. The V and J genes are TRBV5-1 and TRBJ2-1; 8 bases fit TRBD2. CDR1 and CDR2 (germline): SGHRS, YFSETQ. V shed 4 bases, J shed 1 base, and the junction held 7 bases outside the gene matches. CDR3 length: 16 amino acids. The CDR3 loop is CASSPQAGVSYNEQFF. The CDR3 DNA reads TGCGCCAGCAGCCCCCAAGCGGGAGTTTCCTACAATGAGCAGTTCTTC.

V is TRBV30 and J is TRBJ2-7, with 8 bases identical to TRBD2. This CDR3 contains 15 residues. Germline-derived CDR1 and CDR2 are GTSNPN and SVGIG (reference sequence). Trimming at V came to 3 bases and at J to 5 bases, leaving 12 bases not matched to a gene. DNA of the CDR3: TGTGCCTGGAGCCTCGGGCTAGCGGGTCGGAACGAGCAGTACTTC. Translating it yields CAWSLGLAGRNEQYF.

This clonotype was recorded at least ten times. The chain joins TRBV12-3 or TRBV12-4 to TRBJ2-1, with TRBD2 identical over 8 bases. This CDR3 comprises 15 residues. With 7 bases clipped from V and 7 bases from J, the junction kept 12 bases outside the gene matches. The CDR3 DNA reads as TGTGCCAGCAACTCGGAGCGGGAGAGTGTTAATGAGCAGTTCTTC. Translating gives CASNSERESVNEQFF.

The CDR3 nucleotides read TGTGCCTGGGTGAGGGGGCCTGGCAATGAGCAGTTCTTC. This sequence encodes CAWVRGPGNEQFF. The rearrangement uses TRBV30 and TRBJ2-1, with 7 bases aligning to TRBD1. This CDR3 is built from 13 residues. The ends lost 5 bases at V and 6 bases at J; junction bases unmatched: 7. CDR1 is GTSNPN, CDR2 SVGIG, per germline (reference sequence). The entire variable domain, with the rest obtained from reference TRBV30 and TRBJ2-1, is as follows: SQTIHQWPATLVQPVGSPLSLECTVEGTSNPNLYWYRQAAGRGLQLLFYSVGIGQISSEVPQNLSASRPQDRQFILSSKKLLLSDSGFYLCAWVRGPGNEQFFGPGTRLTVL.

This clonotype came up a few times. The rearrangement joins TRBV5-1 to TRBJ2-2; TRBD2 matches at 7 bases. Germline trimming cut 5 bases from V and 7 bases from J; bases unmatched to any gene: 11. CDR1 SGHRS and CDR2 YFSETQ come from the germline V gene. The CDR3 runs 15 residues. The DNA of the CDR3 is TGCGCCAGCAGTTCCGGGACTACTCCTTTCGGGGAGCTGTTTTTT. This codes for CASSSGTTPFGELFF.

This clonotype was found a few times. V usage is TRBV7-9 and J usage is TRBJ2-2, with 8 nucleotides matching TRBD1. This CDR3 comprises 16 residues. Germline CDR1 SEHNR, CDR2 FQNEAQ (reference sequence). V was pared by 2 bases and J by 3 bases, with 5 bases of the junction left unmatched. The CDR3 reads CASSLPADRDTGELFF. The CDR3 nucleotides are TGTGCCAGCAGCTTACCGGCGGACAGGGACACCGGGGAGCTGTTTTTT.

This clonotype was counted between two and nine times. CDR3 coding DNA: TGTGCCAGCAGCGAAGGCCATGAGCAGTTCTTC. Protein sequence: CASSEGHEQFF. V usage is TRBV7-3 and J usage is TRBJ2-1, with D uncertain. V lost 5 bases and J lost 8, with 7 bases in between. Looked up from germline, CDR1 is SGHTA and CDR2 is FQGTGA. This CDR3 is built from 11 residues.

This clonotype was recorded at least ten times. The chain has TRBV3-1 and TRBJ2-5; D might be TRBD1 or TRBD2, each matching 6 bases. CDR1 and CDR2 (germline): LGHDT, YNNKEL (reference sequence). The CDR3 is made up of 13 amino acids. The germline V and J ends were trimmed by 3 bases and 3 bases, with 8 bases remaining between them. The CDR3 sequence is CASSQRGEETQYF. The CDR3 region has the DNA TGTGCCAGCAGCCAGAGGGGGGAAGAGACCCAGTACTTC.

This clonotype has ten or more counts. The chain recombines TRBV7-8 with TRBJ2-3; D unresolved. This CDR3 comprises 15 residues. Germline CDR1 and CDR2: SGHVS and FQNEAQ. V shed 5 bases and J shed 1 base, with 13 bases lying between them. DNA for the CDR3: TGTGCCAGCAGCCCTTCTATGATTGGCACAGATACGCAGTATTTT. Translation gives CASSPSMIGTDTQYF. The full variable domain, completed using reference TRBV7-8 and TRBJ2-3, is GAGVSQSPRYKVAKRGQDVALRCDPISGHVSLFWYQQALGQGPEFLTYFQNEAQLDKSGLPSDRFFAERPEGSVSTLKIQRTQQEDSAVYLCASSPSMIGTDTQYFGPGTRLTVL.

The V gene is TRBV28, the J gene TRBJ2-3; the match to TRBD2 covers 10 bases. This CDR3 contains 14 residues. V gave up 5 bases and J gave up 6 bases; unmatched junction bases: 5. Looked up from germline, CDR1 is MDHEN and CDR2 is SYDVKM. CDR3 sequence: CASSRLAGVDTQYF. In DNA form, the CDR3 reads TGTGCCAGCAGTCGACTAGCGGGCGTCGATACGCAGTATTTT.

This clonotype was recorded many times. J is TRBJ2-1 and V is TRBV7-3; D may be TRBD2 (6 bases). The CDR3 runs 14 residues. CDR1 is SGHTA and CDR2 is FQGTGA in the germline V gene. Trimming removed 5 bases at V and 5 bases at J, with 13 bases between. This chain's CDR3 is CASSLGGRNNEQFF. The CDR3 DNA sequence: TGTGCCAGCAGCCTTGGAGGGAGAAACAATGAGCAGTTCTTC.

The chain couples TRBV19 to TRBJ1-5; 9 bases are shared with TRBD1. The V segment lost 9 bases and the J segment 6 bases; nucleotides outside the gene matches: 18. The CDR3 is 17 amino acids. The germline gives CDR1 LNHDA, CDR2 SQIVND (reference sequence). CDR3 sequence reads: CASIGVIPGQGSQPQHF. CDR3 bases: TGTGCCAGCATCGGCGTGATTCCGGGACAGGGTTCTCAGCCCCAGCATTTT.

The chain has TRBV20-1 and TRBJ2-1; D is ambiguous. V lost 7 bases to trimming and J lost 1 base, with 14 bases between them. Looked up from germline, CDR1 is DFQATT and CDR2 is SNEGSKA (reference sequence). The CDR3 is 14 amino acids. CDR3 sequence (DNA): TGCAGTGACAGAGTACTGGGGTCCTACAATGAGCAGTTCTTC. It encodes CSDRVLGSYNEQFF.

This clonotype was observed a handful of times. The genes are TRBV4-1 and TRBJ1-3; no definite D call. Trimming removed 1 base at V and 0 bases at J, with 7 bases between. CDR1 and CDR2 from the germline V gene are MGHRA and YSYEKL. The CDR3 loop spans 15 amino acids. In DNA form, the CDR3 reads TGCGCCAGCAGCCAAGCGGAACCCTCTGGAAACACCATATATTTT. As protein: CASSQAEPSGNTIYF.

This clonotype showed up many times. This rearrangement joins TRBV7-8 to TRBJ2-4; the match to TRBD2 covers 8 bases. The CDR3 has 14 amino acids. The V segment lost 5 bases and the J segment 3 bases; nucleotides outside the gene matches: 3. The germline gives CDR1 SGHVS, CDR2 FQNEAQ. The DNA for the CDR3 is TGTGCCAGCAGCCCCGGGACTAGCAAAAACATTCAGTACTTC. The encoded protein is CASSPGTSKNIQYF.

This clonotype was seen only a few times. The V and J genes are TRBV20-1 and TRBJ2-1; 15 bases are a match to TRBD2. The trim removed 5 bases at V and 7 bases at J, leaving 6 bases unmatched. From germline, CDR1 is DFQATT and CDR2 SNEGSKA (reference sequence). This CDR3 spans 15 amino acids. Written as DNA, the CDR3 is TGCAGTGCTCCACCCGGGACTAGCGGGAGGAATGAGCAGTTCTTC. This sequence encodes CSAPPGTSGRNEQFF.

This sequence joins TRBV2 and TRBJ1-4, with no clear D. Germline-derived CDR1 and CDR2 are SNHLY and FYNNEI. V lost 7 bases to trimming and J lost 5 bases, with 8 bases between them. The CDR3 is made up of 12 amino acids. The CDR3 region is CASMGLNEKLFF. DNA of the CDR3: TGTGCCAGCATGGGCCTAAATGAAAAACTGTTTTTT. Based on the CDR3 plus reference TRBV2 and TRBJ1-4, the full variable domain is EPEVTQTPSHQVTQMGQEVILRCVPISNHLYFYWYRQILGQKVEFLVSFYNNEISEKSEIFDDQFSVERPDGSNFTLKIRSTKLEDSAMYFCASMGLNEKLFFGSGTQLSVL.

The V and J genes are TRBV7-2 and TRBJ2-3; 9 positions match TRBD1. The CDR3 totals 16 residues. From germline, CDR1 is SGHTA and CDR2 FQGNSA. The junction had 4 bases not matched to a gene; V was cut back by 1 base and J by 2 bases. The CDR3, as DNA: TGTGCCAGCAGCTTAGAACAGGGGGCTTACACAGATACGCAGTATTTT. As protein: CASSLEQGAYTDTQYF.

The CDR3, as DNA: TGTGCCAGCAGTAGACGACTAGCGGAGTACAATGAGCAGTTCTTC. Translated, it gives CASSRRLAEYNEQFF. The J gene is TRBJ2-1, the V gene TRBV6-2 or TRBV6-3; 9 nucleotides line up with TRBD2. V was pared by 5 bases and J by 4 bases, with 6 bases of the junction left unmatched. CDR3 length: 15 residues. Germline CDR1 and CDR2: MNHEY and SVGEGT.

This rearrangement joins TRBV7-2 to TRBJ2-3, with 12 positions matching TRBD1. The CDR3 has 16 amino acids. The V and J ends lost 5 bases and 4 bases, in that order; junction bases with no gene match: 7. CDR1 SGHTA and CDR2 FQGNSA come from the germline V gene. CDR3 in DNA: TGTGCCAGCAGCCCAAGGGGGACAGGGGGCGCAGATACGCAGTATTTT. Translated, it gives CASSPRGTGGADTQYF.

J is TRBJ2-7 and V is TRBV18; 9 bases map to TRBD1. This CDR3 has 14 amino acids. Trimming removed 6 bases from V and 2 bases from J; junction bases left unmatched: 5. The V gene's germline CDR1 is KGHSH and CDR2 LQKENI. The CDR3 here is CASSRTGETYEQYF. CDR3 sequence (DNA): TGTGCCAGCTCCCGGACAGGGGAAACCTACGAGCAGTACTTC.

This clonotype was detected many times. V is TRBV20-1 and J is TRBJ2-7; 9 nucleotides align to TRBD2. Germline lookup yields CDR1 DFQATT and CDR2 SNEGSKA (reference sequence). V lost 6 bases and J lost 1; bases outside the gene matches: 7. The CDR3 is 14 amino acids. CDR3 bases: TGCAGTGCCACGACTAGCGGACAATCCTACGAGCAGTACTTC. Translation: CSATTSGQSYEQYF.

DNA for the CDR3: TGTGCCAGCAGTAGAGGACGGACAGGGGGCACAGATACGCAGTATTTT. Its translation: CASSRGRTGGTDTQYF. The V gene is TRBV6-1, the J gene TRBJ2-3; TRBD1 aligns across 9 bases. V lost 5 bases, J lost 1 base, and 7 bases stayed unmatched. Germline V CDR1 and CDR2: MNHNS, SASEGT. The CDR3 covers 16 residues.

There are many counts of this clonotype. The chain joins TRBV10-2 to TRBJ2-7; TRBD2 aligns across 8 bases. CDR3 size: 14 residues. Germline loops: CDR1 WSHSY, CDR2 SAAADI. Trimming at V came to 4 bases and at J to 3 bases, leaving 5 bases not matched to a gene. The CDR3, as DNA: TGCGCCAGCAGTGGGTTACTAGCGGTCTACGAGCAGTACTTC. Protein sequence: CASSGLLAVYEQYF.